One sample yielded the 27 T cell receptor beta chains listed below, sequenced in a study of blood T cell repertoires in COVID-19 (dated by TCRdb to 2018 to 2021). The library was made by the immunoSEQ multiplex PCR assay. TCRdb mirrors the immuneACCESS table, restricted to in-frame sequences. Some clones are absent from its copies; in checked studies, under half trace to an unresolved V gene, and the reason for the others is unknown. This sample comprises some 380,000 clones, almost 90% of them detected only once. The ten largest account for 5% to 8.5% of the sample. The sample consisted of peripheral blood. These receptors were obtained from a man aged 18-30 years with active or convalescent COVID-19.

This CDR3 is CASSPRQGAGETQYF. The CDR3 bases are TGTGCCAGCTCACCAAGACAGGGGGCAGGAGAGACCCAGTACTTC. The chain links TRBV18 to TRBJ2-5, with 10 bases matching TRBD1. Germline V gene data show CDR1 as KGHSH and CDR2 as LQKENI. CDR3 length: 15 residues. Trimming took 2 bases from V and 4 from J; bases not matched to a gene: 4. Full variable domain (outside the CDR3, taken from reference TRBV18 and TRBJ2-5): NAGVMQNPRHLVRRRGQEARLRCSPMKGHSHVYWYRQLPEEGLKFMVYLQKENIIDESGMPKERFSAEFPKEGPSILRIQQVVRGDSAAYFCASSPRQGAGETQYFGPGTRLLVL.

This clone was detected a few times. This chain joins TRBV24-1 and TRBJ1-4; tentatively, D is TRBD1 (6 bases). CDR3 length equals 15 residues. V lost 4 bases to trimming and J lost 11 bases, with 19 bases between them. Germline V CDR1 and CDR2: KGHDR, SFDVKD. The CDR3 region has the DNA TGTGCCACCAGTGACCCGGACAGTTCCGAGGGGAAACTGTTTTTT. Protein product: CATSDPDSSEGKLFF.

This chain connects TRBV4-3 to TRBJ2-5; the match to TRBD2 covers 10 bases. The V gene end was trimmed by 8 bases and the J gene end by 4 bases; junction bases not matched to a gene: 16. Germline V lookup: CDR1 LGHNA, CDR2 YSLEER. This CDR3 contains 17 residues. CDR3 sequence reads: CASAPRGSSGGAETQYF. Written as DNA, the CDR3 is TGCGCCAGCGCCCCCCGGGGTTCCAGCGGGGGGGCAGAGACCCAGTACTTC.

This clone was seen more than once but under ten times. The chain links TRBV6-5 to TRBJ1-5; D unclear. CDR3 length equals 15 residues. Trimming took 5 bases from V and 0 from J, leaving 11 bases between them. Germline loops: CDR1 MNHEY, CDR2 SVGAGI. Here the CDR3 DNA reads TGTGCCAGCAGTCCGCGATTCAATAGCAATCAGCCCCAGCATTTT. It encodes CASSPRFNSNQPQHF.

This clone was observed once. This chain uses TRBV24-1 with TRBJ2-5; D may be TRBD2 (5 bases). The CDR3 covers 15 residues. Trimming left V 4 bases short and J 4 bases short, with 15 bases between. Germline CDR1 reads KGHDR; CDR2 reads SFDVKD. The CDR3 bases are TGTGCCACCAGTGACCACGACTACCCTCGAGAGACCCAGTACTTC. The encoded protein is CATSDHDYPRETQYF.

The rearrangement uses TRBV6-4 and TRBJ1-5; TRBD1 aligns across 7 bases. V was clipped by 4 bases and J by 3 bases; unmatched bases: 3. The CDR3 spans 14 residues. Germline V gene sequence: CDR1 MRHNA, CDR2 SNTAGT. CDR3 region: CASSGQGDNQPQHF. Written as DNA, the CDR3 is TGTGCCAGCAGTGGCCAGGGGGACAATCAGCCCCAGCATTTT.

For the CDR3, the DNA is TGCGCCAGCAGCCAGCAAGGAGGGGCCGGGAACACTGAAGCTTTCTTT. It codes for CASSQQGGAGNTEAFF. The J gene is TRBJ1-1, the V gene TRBV5-1; TRBD1 might be the D (5 bases). The length of the CDR3 is 16 residues. Trimming removed 4 bases from V and 1 base from J, with 17 bases in between. Per the germline V gene, CDR1 is SGHRS and CDR2 is YFSETQ.

This chain links TRBV4-1 with TRBJ2-3, with a tentative D call TRBD2 (5 bases). Looked up from germline, CDR1 is MGHRA and CDR2 is YSYEKL. V gave up 4 bases and J gave up 0 bases, with 8 bases separating them. This CDR3 has 14 amino acids. Here the CDR3 DNA reads TGCGCCAGCAGCCCGAGGACTAGCACAGATACGCAGTATTTT. This sequence encodes CASSPRTSTDTQYF.

This clone was counted only a few times. The V gene is TRBV5-1, the J gene TRBJ1-2; D is unclear. The CDR3 contains 13 residues. The germline gives CDR1 SGHRS, CDR2 YFSETQ. V was pared by 2 bases and J by 6 bases, with 11 bases between. Here the CDR3 reads CASSLAGSDGYTF. The CDR3 coding sequence is TGCGCCAGCAGCTTAGCAGGATCGGATGGCTACACCTTC. Variable domain in full (rest from reference TRBV5-1 and TRBJ1-2): KAGVTQTPRYLIKTRGQQVTLSCSPISGHRSVSWYQQTPGQGLQFLFEYFSETQRNKGNFPGRFSGRQFSNSRSEMNVSTLELGDSALYLCASSLAGSDGYTFGSGTRLTVV.

This chain joins TRBV7-8 and TRBJ1-2; no reliable D call. With 7 bases removed from V and 11 bases from J, the gap between germline ends came to 23 bases. The CDR3 has 14 amino acids. Germline V gene lookup returns CDR1 SGHVS and CDR2 FQNEAQ. The CDR3: CASKGSGLRVGYTF. CDR3 DNA: TGTGCCAGCAAAGGGAGCGGGTTGAGGGTTGGGTACACCTTC. The full variable domain, in which reference TRBV7-8 and TRBJ1-2 provide the parts outside the CDR3, is GAGVSQSPRYKVAKRGQDVALRCDPISGHVSLFWYQQALGQGPEFLTYFQNEAQLDKSGLPSDRFFAERPEGSVSTLKIQRTQQEDSAVYLCASKGSGLRVGYTFGSGTRLTVV.

CDR3 coding DNA: TGTGCCAGCGGTACGAGACCGGGGGGTGATTCACCCCTCCACTTT. It encodes CASGTRPGGDSPLHF. The V gene is TRBV28, the J gene TRBJ1-6, with D perhaps TRBD1 (5 bases). The length of the CDR3 is 15 residues. From germline, CDR1 is MDHEN and CDR2 SYDVKM. Trimming took off 8 bases at V and 8 bases at J, with 19 bases between the two ends.

The J gene is TRBJ1-6, the V gene TRBV9; 9 positions agree with TRBD1. J was trimmed by 8 bases and V by 0 bases; bases with no gene match: 3. Germline loops: CDR1 SGDLS, CDR2 YYNGEE. The CDR3 has 15 residues. Here the CDR3 reads CASSVEGQGYSPLHF. CDR3 DNA sequence: TGTGCCAGCAGCGTAGAGGGACAGGGTTATTCACCCCTCCACTTT.

V and J are TRBV11-2 and TRBJ2-7; TRBD1 agrees at 7 bases. V lost 5 bases, J lost 1 base, and 8 bases stayed unmatched. Germline CDR1 is SGHAT and CDR2 is FQNNGV. CDR3 length: 15 residues. The CDR3 spells CASSILGTASYEQYF. The CDR3 DNA follows: TGTGCCAGCAGCATCCTCGGGACAGCTTCCTACGAGCAGTACTTC.

The J gene is TRBJ2-5, the V gene TRBV5-5, with no clear D. This CDR3 region has 14 residues. Germline CDR1 SGHKS, CDR2 YYEKEE (reference sequence). V was trimmed by 0 bases and J by 2 bases, leaving 8 bases between them. The CDR3, as DNA: TGTGCCAGCAGCTTGGTCTCCAGGCAAGAGACCCAGTACTTC. It specifies CASSLVSRQETQYF.

Only one count was recorded for this clone. The rearrangement links TRBV14 to TRBJ2-1; D might be TRBD2 (5 bases). CDR1 and CDR2 (germline): SGHDN, FVKESK. The CDR3 sequence is 13 residues long. The V end lost 5 bases, the J end lost 10 bases, and 15 bases lay between the germline ends. CDR3 protein: CASSMTERREQFF. CDR3 nucleotides: TGTGCCAGCAGCATGACGGAACGGAGGGAGCAGTTCTTC.

The rearrangement uses TRBV2 and TRBJ2-5; TRBD2 matches at 12 bases. CDR1 is SNHLY and CDR2 is FYNNEI in the germline V gene. CDR3 length: 17 residues. V lost 10 bases to trimming and J lost 4 bases; unmatched junction nucleotides: 16. In DNA, the CDR3 is TGTGCCATCTCGGGACTAGCGGGTCGGGGGGCCGCAGAGACCCAGTACTTC. Protein product: CAISGLAGRGAAETQYF.

This rearrangement joins TRBV5-1 to TRBJ1-2, with D perhaps matching TRBD1 (5 bases). CDR3 size: 12 residues. The germline CDR1 and CDR2 sequences are SGHRS and YFSETQ. V was pared by 4 bases and J by 4 bases, with 8 bases between. CDR3 nucleotide sequence: TGCGCCAGCAGCCACGACAGCTATGGCTACACCTTC. It codes for CASSHDSYGYTF.

This chain links TRBV28 with TRBJ1-5; D might be TRBD1 (6 bases). V dropped 10 bases and J dropped 2 bases, with 18 bases sitting between them. Germline V gene sequence: CDR1 MDHEN, CDR2 SYDVKM. This CDR3 has 15 residues. The CDR3 bases are TGTGCCACTGAAGGCGGGGGCTTGGGCAATCAGCCCCAGCATTTT. This encodes CATEGGGLGNQPQHF.

In this sample, this clone turned up a few times. The chain is built from TRBV7-7 and TRBJ2-2; 11 bases map to TRBD1. Germline CDR1 is SSHAT and CDR2 is FNYEAQ (reference sequence). CDR3 length: 16 residues. Losses at the gene ends were 5 bases for V and 7 bases for J; bases not matched to a gene: 9. The CDR3 nucleotides are TGTGCCAGCAGCGCGGGACAGGGGGTTAAAAACGGGGAGCTGTTTTTT. Residues: CASSAGQGVKNGELFF. Complete variable domain (other parts from reference TRBV7-7 and TRBJ2-2): GAGVSQSPRYKVTKRGQDVTLRCDPISSHATLYWYQQALGQGPEFLTYFNYEAQPDKSGLPSDRFSAERPEGSISTLTIQRTEQRDSAMYRCASSAGQGVKNGELFFGEGSRLTVL.

The chain combines TRBV11-2 with TRBJ2-7; TRBD2 matches 11 bases. This CDR3 region has 15 residues. Germline assignment: CDR1 SGHAT and CDR2 FQNNGV. The ends lost 1 base at V and 8 bases at J; junction bases unmatched: 7. CDR3 residues: CASSLVAGGLGQQYF. As DNA, the CDR3 is TGTGCCAGCAGCTTAGTAGCGGGAGGGCTCGGTCAGCAGTACTTC. The full variable domain, rest sourced from reference TRBV11-2 and TRBJ2-7, is EAGVAQSPRYKIIEKRQSVAFWCNPISGHATLYWYQQILGQGPKLLIQFQNNGVVDDSQLPKDRFSAERLKGVDSTLKIQPAKLEDSAVYLCASSLVAGGLGQQYFGPGTRLTVT.

The chain uses TRBV7-8 and TRBJ2-1; D uncertain. CDR3 length equals 14 residues. CDR1 and CDR2 from the germline V gene are SGHVS and FQNEAQ. V gave up 5 bases and J gave up 10 bases, with 18 bases separating them. The CDR3 DNA follows: TGTGCCAGCAGCCATTCCCCGTCAGACTGGGAGCAGTTCTTC. This sequence encodes CASSHSPSDWEQFF. The whole variable domain, remainder taken from reference TRBV7-8 and TRBJ2-1, is GAGVSQSPRYKVAKRGQDVALRCDPISGHVSLFWYQQALGQGPEFLTYFQNEAQLDKSGLPSDRFFAERPEGSVSTLKIQRTQQEDSAVYLCASSHSPSDWEQFFGPGTRLTVL.

This clone was recorded only once. The CDR3 protein is CASSQPRQLNEKLFF. The DNA of the CDR3 is TGCGCCAGCAGCCAACCTAGACAGCTTAATGAAAAACTGTTTTTT. The gene calls are TRBV4-1 and TRBJ1-4, with a possible D match to TRBD1 (5 bases). Germline values: CDR1 MGHRA, CDR2 YSYEKL. The CDR3 is made up of 15 amino acids. Trimming left V 2 bases short and J 4 bases short, with 11 bases between.

Here the CDR3 reads CASSLGQDYQPQHF. In DNA form, the CDR3 reads TGTGCCAGCAGTTTAGGGCAGGATTATCAGCCCCAGCATTTT. This chain links TRBV28 with TRBJ1-5; no reliable D call. Trimming removed 2 bases from V and 5 bases from J, with 10 bases in between. Germline CDR1 reads MDHEN; CDR2 reads SYDVKM. The length of the CDR3 is 14 residues.

Only one count was recorded for this clone. V usage is TRBV7-8 and J usage is TRBJ2-4; D gene uncertain. Germline CDR1 reads SGHVS; CDR2 reads FQNEAQ. V was pared by 1 base and J by 8 bases, with 6 bases between. The CDR3 extends over 12 amino acids. The CDR3 region is CASSLDWYIQYF. The CDR3 DNA follows: TGTGCCAGCAGCTTAGACTGGTACATTCAGTACTTC.

This clone was counted a few times. The J gene is TRBJ2-7, the V gene TRBV19; a weak D match, TRBD1 (6 bases). Germline V CDR1 and CDR2: LNHDA, SQIVND (reference sequence). V lost 6 bases, J lost 4 bases, and 7 bases lay in between. The CDR3 consists of 11 residues. The CDR3 sequence: CASRTGYEQYF. In DNA form, the CDR3 reads TGTGCCAGTAGGACAGGTTACGAGCAGTACTTC.

The chain links TRBV2 to TRBJ1-5, with 8 bases identical to TRBD1. Per the germline V gene, CDR1 is SNHLY and CDR2 is FYNNEI. The V segment lost 6 bases and the J segment 6 bases; nucleotides outside the gene matches: 7. This CDR3 comprises 14 residues. CDR3 DNA: TGTGCCAGCAGCCAACAGGGGGTGGTTCAGCCCCAGCATTTT. Protein: CASSQQGVVQPQHF.

The genes are TRBV20-1 and TRBJ1-1; D is uncertain. Per the germline V gene, CDR1 is DFQATT and CDR2 is SNEGSKA (reference sequence). This CDR3 is built from 13 residues. V dropped 3 bases and J dropped 6 bases, with 14 bases sitting between them. This CDR3 reads CSASTVMRPEAFF. CDR3 DNA: TGCAGTGCTAGTACGGTTATGCGTCCTGAAGCTTTCTTT.